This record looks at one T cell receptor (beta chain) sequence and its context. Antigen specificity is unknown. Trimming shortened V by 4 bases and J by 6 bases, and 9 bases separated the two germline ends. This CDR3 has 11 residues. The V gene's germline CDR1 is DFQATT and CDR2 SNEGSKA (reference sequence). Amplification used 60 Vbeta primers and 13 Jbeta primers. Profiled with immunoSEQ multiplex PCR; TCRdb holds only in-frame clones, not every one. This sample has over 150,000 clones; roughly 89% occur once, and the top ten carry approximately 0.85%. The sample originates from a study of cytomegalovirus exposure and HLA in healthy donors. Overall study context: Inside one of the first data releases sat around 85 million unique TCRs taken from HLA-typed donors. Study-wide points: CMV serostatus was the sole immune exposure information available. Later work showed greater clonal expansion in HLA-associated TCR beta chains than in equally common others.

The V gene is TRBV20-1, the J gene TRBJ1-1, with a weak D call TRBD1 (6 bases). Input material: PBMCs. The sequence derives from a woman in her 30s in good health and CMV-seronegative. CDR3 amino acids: CSATQGSEAFF. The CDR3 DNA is TGCAGTGCTACACAGGGCTCTGAAGCTTTCTTT.